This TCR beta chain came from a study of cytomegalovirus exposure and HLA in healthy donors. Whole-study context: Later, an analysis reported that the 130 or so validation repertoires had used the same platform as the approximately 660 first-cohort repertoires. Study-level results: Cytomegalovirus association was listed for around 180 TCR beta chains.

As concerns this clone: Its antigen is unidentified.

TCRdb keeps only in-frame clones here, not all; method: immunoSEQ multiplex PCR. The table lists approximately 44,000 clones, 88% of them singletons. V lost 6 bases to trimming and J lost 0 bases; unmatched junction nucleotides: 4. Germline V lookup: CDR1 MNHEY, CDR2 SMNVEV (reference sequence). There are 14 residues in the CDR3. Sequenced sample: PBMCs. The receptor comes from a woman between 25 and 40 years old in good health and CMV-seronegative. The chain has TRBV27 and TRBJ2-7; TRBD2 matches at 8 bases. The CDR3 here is CASSPTSASYEQYF. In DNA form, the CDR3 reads TGTGCCAGCAGCCCGACTAGCGCCTCCTACGAGCAGTACTTC.